This TCR beta chain was captured in a study of control samples from healthy donors and cancer patients. The V end was cut by 1 base, the J end by 4 bases, with 10 bases between. CDR3 length: 14 residues. CDR1 is SEHNR, CDR2 FQNEAQ, per germline (reference sequence). Profiled with immunoSEQ multiplex PCR; TCRdb holds only in-frame clones, not every one. The table includes about 78,000 clones, less than 90% detected once. V and J are TRBV7-9 and TRBJ1-1, with D possibly matching TRBD1 (5 bases). Material for sequencing was blood. The sequence derives from a woman aged 55 to 70 in good health. CDR3 DNA: TGTGCCAGCAGCTTAGTCGATGGGGCCACTGAAGCTTTCTTT. Its translation: CASSLVDGATEAFF.